One sample yielded the 21 T cell receptor beta chains listed below, sequenced in a study of CD8 T cells in ankylosing spondylitis listed by TCRdb under 2017. Here is what the overall study found, with its caveats: A TCR beta motif of several highly homologous amino acid variants appeared characteristic of blood from ankylosing spondylitis patients.

The library was produced with 5' RACE. Sequencing was performed on an Illumina HiSeq 2500. Using fastp trimming at Q25 and MiXCR clonotype assembly, TCRdb reanalyzed the public sequencing data and kept in-frame beta chains. Each CDR3 protein appears once, grouped with its most common genes and DNA. Across this sample there are approximately 520,000 distinct CDR3 sequences, with roughly 5.2% seen only once. Roughly 3.2% of the sample comes from the top ten. What these receptors recognize is not known. Sequenced material: blood, either unsorted or a sorted T cell fraction (not recorded which). These receptor sequences come from a male donor with ankylosing spondylitis.

This clonotype was observed many times. V usage is TRBV5-1 and J usage is TRBJ2-1; the D gene could be TRBD1 or TRBD2 (5 bases each). The CDR3 totals 13 residues. V was pared by 1 base and J by 10 bases, with 12 bases between. Germline CDR1 and CDR2: SGHRS and YFSETQ. Here the CDR3 DNA reads TGCGCCAGCAGCTTGATGATAGGGACCGAGCAGTTCTTC. The encoded protein is CASSLMIGTEQFF. Full variable domain (rest looked up from reference TRBV5-1 and TRBJ2-1): KAGVTQTPRYLIKTRGQQVTLSCSPISGHRSVSWYQQTPGQGLQFLFEYFSETQRNKGNFPGRFSGRQFSNSRSEMNVSTLELGDSALYLCASSLMIGTEQFFGPGTRLTVL.

This clonotype was counted at least ten times. This rearrangement joins TRBV20-1 to TRBJ2-7, with 8 bases that match TRBD1. The CDR3 contains 15 residues. Germline V gives CDR1 DFQATT, CDR2 SNEGSKA (reference sequence). The J segment lost 0 bases and the V segment lost 0 bases, leaving 4 bases of the junction unmatched. This CDR3 is CSARDTGQGSYEQYF. The CDR3 DNA reads TGCAGTGCTAGAGACACTGGACAGGGCTCCTACGAGCAGTACTTC.

This clonotype has ten or more counts. The chain combines TRBV28 with TRBJ1-1; no definite D call. Germline lookup yields CDR1 MDHEN and CDR2 SYDVKM. The CDR3 consists of 14 residues. V was shortened by 6 bases and J by 3 bases, with 14 bases between the two germline ends. CDR3 DNA: TGTGCCAGCAGCCCCCCAGCGGGGTACACTGAAGCTTTCTTT. Its protein product is CASSPPAGYTEAFF.

This clonotype was picked up many times. The rearrangement links TRBV12-3 or TRBV12-4 to TRBJ2-7; TRBD1 matches 7 bases. Trimming removed 5 bases from V and 9 bases from J; junction bases left unmatched: 7. The CDR3 covers 12 residues. The CDR3 region is CASSQRTGAQYF. CDR3 nucleotide sequence: TGTGCCAGCAGTCAACGGACAGGAGCGCAGTACTTC.

This clonotype has ten or more counts. The chain joins TRBV28 to TRBJ1-2; TRBD1 might be the D (6 bases). This CDR3 is 14 amino acids long. Germline CDR1 and CDR2: MDHEN and SYDVKM. V was pared by 6 bases and J by 5 bases, with 16 bases between. The CDR3 DNA sequence: TGTGCCAGCAGATACAGGGAGAAAATATATGGCTACACCTTC. Amino acids: CASRYREKIYGYTF.

This clonotype was detected ten times or more. The chain joins TRBV20-1 to TRBJ2-3; D is uncertain. Germline V gives CDR1 DFQATT, CDR2 SNEGSKA (reference sequence). CDR3 size: 11 residues. The CDR3, as DNA: TGCTCTCCCGCGATGGCAGATACGCAGTATTTT. Protein: CSPAMADTQYF.

There are many counts of this clonotype. The rearrangement links TRBV10-3 to TRBJ2-7; 9 bases map to TRBD2. The CDR3 covers 14 residues. With V trimmed by 3 bases and J by 5 bases, 5 bases remained unmatched. Germline CDR1 ENHRY, CDR2 SYGVKD. The CDR3 here is CAISDSGRVDEQYF. DNA for the CDR3: TGTGCCATCAGTGATAGCGGGAGAGTTGACGAGCAGTACTTC.

This clonotype occurred many times. V gene TRBV7-8 combines with J gene TRBJ1-1; maybe TRBD1 (5 bases). Trimming shortened V by 5 bases and J by 6 bases, and 16 bases separated the two germline ends. In germline, CDR1 is SGHVS, CDR2 FQNEAQ. The CDR3 has 14 amino acids. CDR3 loop: CASSPRFREAEAFF. In DNA form, the CDR3 reads TGTGCCAGCAGCCCACGGTTCAGGGAGGCTGAAGCTTTCTTT.

The table lists this clonotype with many counts. The chain combines TRBV29-1 with TRBJ2-5, with D tentatively TRBD2 (5 bases). This CDR3 spans 16 amino acids. V lost 0 bases and J 2 bases, leaving 16 bases between the germline ends. CDR1 is SQVTM and CDR2 is ANQGSEA in the germline V gene. The CDR3 sequence: CSVEDLERNKQETQYF. The CDR3 coding sequence is TGCAGCGTTGAAGATCTGGAGCGGAACAAGCAAGAGACCCAGTACTTC.

This clonotype has a count of ten or more. The V gene is TRBV5-1, the J gene TRBJ2-5; D unresolved. Germline V lookup: CDR1 SGHRS, CDR2 YFSETQ. The CDR3 runs to 16 residues. V shed 1 base and J shed 1 base, with 14 bases lying between them. CDR3 in amino acids: CASSLFAHGSQETQYF. DNA of the CDR3: TGCGCCAGCAGCTTGTTCGCGCATGGCAGCCAAGAGACCCAGTACTTC.

In its sample, this clonotype was seen many times. V is TRBV4-1 and J is TRBJ2-4, with D possibly TRBD2 on 6 matching bases. Germline CDR1 and CDR2: MGHRA and YSYEKL. The length of the CDR3 is 16 residues. Trimming stripped 2 bases from V and 0 bases from J, with 11 bases between. The CDR3 DNA reads TGCGCCAGCAGCCAATCCGCGGGGTTAGCCAAAAACATTCAGTACTTC. It yields the protein CASSQSAGLAKNIQYF.

This clonotype was detected many times. J is TRBJ2-1 and V is TRBV4-3; 10 bases align to TRBD2. Germline CDR1 and CDR2: LGHNA and YSLEER. V trimming: 4 bases; J trimming: 3 bases; junction bases outside the gene matches: 6. This CDR3 has 16 amino acids. In DNA, the CDR3 is TGCGCCAGCAGCCCGCTAGCGGGAGACCTCTACAATGAGCAGTTCTTC. Translating it yields CASSPLAGDLYNEQFF.

This clonotype was counted at least ten times. The chain is built from TRBV5-1 and TRBJ2-1; 11 bases fit TRBD1. Per germline, CDR1 SGHRS and CDR2 YFSETQ. V shed 6 bases and J 0 bases; nucleotides not matched to a gene: 14. The CDR3 contains 19 residues. CDR3 nucleotides: TGCGCCAGCACACCGATGGGACAGGGGGGGGAGGGCTCCTACAATGAGCAGTTCTTC. Translating it yields CASTPMGQGGEGSYNEQFF.

At least ten counts were recorded for this clonotype. The rearrangement links TRBV9 to TRBJ1-5; a weak D match, TRBD1 (5 bases). The CDR3 extends over 15 amino acids. Trimming removed 7 bases from V and 4 bases from J, with 18 bases in between. The germline gives CDR1 SGDLS, CDR2 YYNGEE. CDR3 DNA: TGTGCCAGCGGGGACGGGACGGAAAAGAATCAGCCCCAGCATTTT. The encoded protein is CASGDGTEKNQPQHF.

The chain recombines TRBV7-9 with TRBJ2-2, with D possibly being TRBD1 (6 bases). Trimming took 5 bases from V and 6 from J, leaving 13 bases between them. CDR1 and CDR2 from the germline V gene are SEHNR and FQNEAQ (reference sequence). CDR3 length: 14 residues. The CDR3 protein is CASSGRTGPGELFF. The DNA for the CDR3 is TGTGCCAGCAGCGGGCGAACAGGGCCCGGGGAGCTGTTTTTT.

This clonotype has at least ten counts. V and J are TRBV7-2 and TRBJ2-2, with a weak D call TRBD1 (5 bases). CDR1 and CDR2 (germline): SGHTA, FQGNSA. The CDR3 is 15 residues long. Trimming took off 3 bases at V and 6 bases at J, with 14 bases between the two ends. In DNA form, the CDR3 reads TGTGCCAGCAGCTTTTCTTATGGACAATCCGGGGAGCTGTTTTTT. It is translated as CASSFSYGQSGELFF.

The table lists this clonotype with many counts. This chain links TRBV5-1 with TRBJ1-3; D gene unclear. V was clipped by 0 bases and J by 3 bases, with 4 bases between them. Germline V gene sequence: CDR1 SGHRS, CDR2 YFSETQ. The CDR3 is 13 amino acids. In DNA form, the CDR3 reads TGCGCCAGCAGCTTGGAGTATGGAAACACCATATATTTT. Amino acid sequence: CASSLEYGNTIYF.

This clonotype was observed many times. V usage is TRBV11-1 and J usage is TRBJ2-3; D possibly corresponds to TRBD2 (5 bases). Trimming took 3 bases from V and 2 from J, leaving 15 bases between them. The germline gives CDR1 SGHAT, CDR2 FQDESV (reference sequence). CDR3 length equals 16 residues. The CDR3 is CASSFRSGAVTDTQYF. In DNA form, the CDR3 reads TGTGCCAGCAGCTTCCGGAGTGGAGCGGTCACAGATACGCAGTATTTT.

This clonotype has just a few counts. The V call is TRBV7-8, the J call TRBJ2-4; possible D gene TRBD2, 5 bases. The V and J ends lost 5 bases and 3 bases respectively, with 17 bases between them. Germline CDR1 SGHVS, CDR2 FQNEAQ. The CDR3 contains 16 residues. The CDR3 reads CASSPEGRGNKNIQYF. For the CDR3, the DNA is TGTGCCAGCAGCCCCGAGGGCCGGGGAAACAAAAACATTCAGTACTTC.

Ten or more counts support this clonotype. This rearrangement joins TRBV9 to TRBJ1-3; D is possibly TRBD1 (5 bases). V shed 0 bases and J shed 0 bases, with 13 bases lying between them. CDR1 and CDR2 from the germline V gene are SGDLS and YYNGEE. The CDR3 sequence is 17 residues long. The CDR3 DNA reads as TGTGCCAGCAGCGTAGAATCCAGGGACCTCTCTGGAAACACCATATATTTT. It specifies CASSVESRDLSGNTIYF.

This clonotype showed up many times. J is TRBJ1-2 and V is TRBV4-2; D might be TRBD1 (5 bases). V shed 2 bases and J shed 3 bases, with 19 bases lying between them. The CDR3 runs to 17 residues. Germline V CDR1 and CDR2: LGHNA, YNFKEQ. The DNA for the CDR3 is TGTGCCAGCAGCCAACTCCCCCACCGGGGGGATGACTATGGCTACACCTTC. It codes for CASSQLPHRGDDYGYTF.